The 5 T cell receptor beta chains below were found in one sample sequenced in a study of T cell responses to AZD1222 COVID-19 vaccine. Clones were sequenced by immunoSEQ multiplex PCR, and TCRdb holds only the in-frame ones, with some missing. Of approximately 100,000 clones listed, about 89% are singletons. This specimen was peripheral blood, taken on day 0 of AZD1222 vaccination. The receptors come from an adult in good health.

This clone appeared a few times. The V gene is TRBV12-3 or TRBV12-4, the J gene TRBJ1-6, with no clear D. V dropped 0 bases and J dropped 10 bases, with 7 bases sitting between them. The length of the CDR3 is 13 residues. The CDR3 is CASSLAVGSPLHF. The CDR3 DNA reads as TGTGCCAGCAGTTTAGCCGTCGGGTCACCCCTCCACTTT.

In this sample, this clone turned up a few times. In DNA form, the CDR3 reads TGTGCCAGCAGCTTAGTGCGCTCCGGGGACTATGGCTACACCTTC. Its protein is CASSLVRSGDYGYTF. The chain has TRBV7-9 and TRBJ1-2; D gene ambiguous. This CDR3 spans 15 amino acids. The germline V and J ends were trimmed by 1 base and 3 bases, with 12 bases remaining between them. Per the germline V gene, CDR1 is SEHNR and CDR2 is FQNEAQ (reference sequence).

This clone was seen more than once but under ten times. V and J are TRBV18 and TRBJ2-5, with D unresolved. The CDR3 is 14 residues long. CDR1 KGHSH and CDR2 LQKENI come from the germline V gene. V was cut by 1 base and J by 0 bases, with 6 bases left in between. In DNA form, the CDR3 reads TGTGCCAGCTCACCACAGTATAACCAAGAGACCCAGTACTTC. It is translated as CASSPQYNQETQYF.

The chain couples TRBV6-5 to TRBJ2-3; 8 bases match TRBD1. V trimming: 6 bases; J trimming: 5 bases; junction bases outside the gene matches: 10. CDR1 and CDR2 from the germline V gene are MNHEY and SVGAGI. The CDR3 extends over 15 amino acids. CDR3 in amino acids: CASSLTGGELDTQYF. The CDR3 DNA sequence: TGTGCCAGCAGCCTAACAGGGGGTGAATTAGATACGCAGTATTTT.

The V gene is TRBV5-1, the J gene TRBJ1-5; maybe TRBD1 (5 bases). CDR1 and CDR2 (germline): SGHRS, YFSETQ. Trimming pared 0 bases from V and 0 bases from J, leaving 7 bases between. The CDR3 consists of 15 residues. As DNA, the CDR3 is TGCGCCAGCAGCTTGGATGGGGGTAGCAATCAGCCCCAGCATTTT. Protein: CASSLDGGSNQPQHF.